This T cell receptor beta chain was retrieved from a study of control samples from healthy donors and cancer patients. J gave up 7 bases and V 6 bases, and 11 bases lay outside the gene matches. Germline V lookup: CDR1 LGHDT, CDR2 YNNKEL (reference sequence). This CDR3 region has 16 residues. The table came from immunoSEQ multiplex PCR; TCRdb's copy has only in-frame clones and leaves some out. The data contain 150,000 to 200,000 clones, around nine tenths of them seen just once; the ten biggest clones take up 1.2% to 1.5%. This clone was detected once. The source of this sequence is a young man in good health. The chain employs TRBV3-1 (or the pseudogene TRBV3-2) and TRBJ2-2; 10 bases match TRBD1. Input material: blood. Here the CDR3 reads CASSTSFGQGVGELFF. Here the CDR3 DNA reads TGTGCCAGCAGTACGTCCTTTGGACAGGGGGTCGGGGAGCTGTTTTTT.